This TCR beta chain was sequenced during a study of cytomegalovirus exposure and HLA in healthy donors (dated by TCRdb to 2017 to 2019). Notes on the research overall: According to an earlier analysis of a few hundred of the donors, about 179 million T cells yielded some 110 million unique TCR beta sequences and around 280 Gb of sequence data. Typing coverage varied by locus: roughly 620-640 donors for A, B, C, DRB1 and DQB1; under 550 for DQA1; over 600 for DPA1; about 450 for DPB1. Of the roughly 410 genotyped donors, 81% were placed in the genetic ancestry cluster associated with self-reported Caucasian donors. About 5 DR-DQ haplotypes were handled as single units for association and clustering, since linkage in the cohort was strong. On average, around 200,000 unique TCR beta nucleotide sequences were sequenced per donor among 300 to 500 genotyped donors of the cohort, with about 17% of those sequences being non-productive. Every repertoire in the discovery cohort had been generated on one and the same sequencing platform. A later genetic analysis used genome-wide SNP genotypes for about 65% of the roughly 700 donors, treating that subset as a discovery cohort. Using immunosequencing, the study profiled T cell repertoires from 666 subjects and related those repertoires to cytomegalovirus serostatus. Rather than using new phenotypic data, the later analysis identified candidate immune exposures from TCR beta sequences and from how often those sequences occurred across donors. HLA typing covered class I and class II loci at four-digit resolution. Donor age, sex, ethnicity and CMV serostatus were compiled together with the repertoire data. To study patterns of TCR occurrence, a later analysis re-analyzed previously published TCR beta repertoires from 550 to 800 donors and added high-resolution HLA genotyping. A separate validation cohort of 100 to 150 different subjects was used in addition to the roughly 620-subject first cohort. An earlier analysis of 587 of the donors used high-throughput TCR beta sequencing to judge whether each TCR beta V gene segment behaved as functional or pseudogenic. The study aimed to test whether cataloging public T cell receptors could reveal signatures of past pathogen exposure. An early release that covered approximately 600 HLA-typed donors contained approximately 300 gigabases of sequencing data and some 87 million unique TCR sequences. To predict cytomegalovirus infection status, the study combined high-throughput TCR immunosequencing, statistical association of individual TCRs with disease status, and machine learning. General conclusions and limits of the study: The classifier was reported to diagnose cytomegalovirus status with high specificity and sensitivity in both the original and validation cohorts. In vitro tests confirmed that a few of the cytomegalovirus-associated TCR beta chains recognize cytomegalovirus antigens. A later analysis reported that several top co-occurrence clusters appeared linked to parvovirus B19, influenza, CMV and Epstein-Barr virus. Roughly 15 rarely observed V segments, including chromosome 9 orphons, were excluded from the earlier analysis of approximately 500 of the donors because counts were too low. In a later analysis, some 18,000 TCR beta sequences were associated with specific HLA alleles at a false discovery rate of 0.05. A group of highly shared sequence variants was considered likely to be a technical artifact of the sequencing pipeline. The study listed around 160 TCR beta chains as associated with cytomegalovirus. The only immune exposure information available for the cohort was CMV serostatus. In a later analysis, TCR association rates were found to vary across HLA loci, with the most associated TCRs seen for DRB1 alleles and the fewest for HLA-C alleles. Because the 87-base-pair reads could not distinguish some IMGT-functional V segments, including TRBV6-2 and TRBV6-3, those segments were excluded. A further reported finding was that TCR beta sequences accurately predicted the HLA-A and HLA-B alleles for most subjects in the first cohort. Compared with equally common non-associated chains, HLA-associated TCR beta chains in a later analysis were more clonally expanded and had lower generation probabilities. Sequencing depth was assumed to be roughly uniform across donors in the presence/absence analyses, though that assumption may not hold. An earlier analysis of around 500 of the donors showed that most TCR beta V segments appeared in productive rearrangements either about 87% or about 30% of the time, which broadly matched IMGT annotations. A later genetic analysis associated a missense DCLRE1C variant with V-gene and J-gene trimming of TCR beta chains, and an independent cohort replicated the association. This cohort had only TCR beta chains sequenced, and the lack of alpha or paired-chain data limited which features could be detected. Because some donors lacked HLA typing at each locus, the association tests relied only on the typed subset. Most TCR sequences were observed very rarely across donors, whereas some public TCRs were present in many individuals. According to a later analysis, most CMV-associated TCR beta chains appeared to be HLA-restricted, and the HLA associations seemed to be driven largely by CMV exposure. Compared with the roughly 670-donor mean, donors in an Asian-associated ancestry cluster had fewer N-insertions in productive TCRs, according to a later genetic analysis. Strong co-occurrence of HLA alleles, especially DR and DQ, made assigning TCR associations to individual alleles difficult. Correlated functional status among segregating V segments might reflect linkage disequilibrium, but an unknown experimental factor could not be ruled out. The authors suggested that the approach could potentially be generalized to other disease states and immunological phenotypes.

Details on this clone: Its antigen is currently not known.

V gives up 5 bases and J gives up 4 bases, and the segment between their germline ends measures 17 bases. The CDR3 runs 15 amino acids, cysteine and phenylalanine included. Of the read, only the CDR3 DNA is kept; its 45 bases are in frame from base 1. Reading the germline V gene gives CDR1 MNHEY and CDR2 SVGAGI. The protocol used for the library was the immunoSEQ multiplex PCR assay. A mixture of 60 forward primers for TCR Vbeta segments and 13 reverse primers for TCR Jbeta segments was used in the multiplex PCR. Amplification of the CDR3 region of rearranged TCR beta genes was performed with a multiplex PCR assay on genomic DNA. On the Illumina HiSeq System, the amplified TCR beta libraries were sequenced as 87-base-pair reads. In the paper's pipeline: A later analysis tallied approximately 87 million unique TCR beta chains across the approximately 670 repertoires, and about 12 million of those chains were shared by two or more donors. Raw reads were error-corrected and collapsed into unique sequences by a nearest-neighbor algorithm in which closely related sequences were merged to remove PCR and sequencing errors. To assign V, D and J gene segments, CDR3 sequences were aligned to IMGT reference sequences. For a sequence to be retained, a match of at least six nucleotides to both a V gene segment and a J gene segment was required. Rearrangements were called productive when the CDR3 lacked stop codons and stayed in frame with V and J; all others were non-productive. Following IMGT convention, CDR3 was defined as the stretch from the second conserved V-encoded cysteine to the conserved J-encoded phenylalanine. Sequences without an unambiguous match to a single V gene segment were excluded from the earlier analysis of a few hundred of the donors. In an earlier analysis of about 590 of the donors, a V segment was called functional when productive rearrangements were above 56.7%, and segregating when the standard deviation between donors exceeded 5%. To diagnose cytomegalovirus status from the catalog of TCR beta chain sequences, a statistical classification framework was built. In a later analysis, V and J genes were assigned by comparing TCR nucleotide sequences against IMGT/GENE-DB human TR gene sequences. Using the TCRdist pipeline, a later analysis assigned CDR3 sequences along with most-parsimonious VDJ recombination scenarios. In a later analysis, each TCR beta chain was defined by its CDR3 amino acid sequence together with its V-gene family, and reads without a unique V-gene family were excluded. A later analysis removed several hundred highly shared, low-generation-probability nucleotide sequences to deal with suspected cross-contamination and a sequencing artifact. For each public chain, a later analysis derived a clonal expansion index from normalized ranks of inferred template counts within each repertoire. In a later analysis, generation probabilities were computed with a VDJ recombination model fitted to out-of-frame rearrangements, and the resulting probabilities were checked against IGoR. Hypergeometric tests were used in a later analysis to score TCR-TCR, TCR-HLA and TCR-CMV co-occurrence, with a repertoire-size bias correction applied to the TCR pairs. A later analysis estimated false discovery rates by permuting HLA or CMV assignments 20 times. In a later analysis, co-occurring TCRs were grouped using DBSCAN, with TCRdist sequence similarity added in when clustering inside HLA-allele-positive subsets. Repertoires with fewer than 30,000 or more than 120,000 public chains, plus five repertoires with anomalous nucleotide sharing, were excluded from co-occurrence clustering. Drawn from immuneACCESS, this table holds only the in-frame rearrangements with V and J called that TCRdb kept. Clones are partly lost; checked studies trace under half to an unresolved V gene and leave the rest unexplained. From that table come the V and J calls and clone size; the DNA was used to work out D and trimming. The sample's own table lists 150,000 to 200,000 clones. The ten most abundant clones make up 6.5% of the sample.

The cohort was made up of under 800 healthy bone marrow donors. Cohort members were all nominally healthy when sampled, although unrecorded immune exposures were likely present. The donor was CMV seronegative and was included in the group of under 450 seronegative cohort members. A peripheral blood sample was provided by each donor, and peripheral blood mononuclear cells were used for TCR beta sequencing. Genomic DNA extraction from the blood cell samples was performed with the Qiagen DNeasy Blood Extraction Kit. The source is a man aged 25 to 40 in good health and CMV-seronegative. The sequence joins TRBV6-5 to TRBJ1-2; TRBD1 is possibly the D segment (6 matching bases). Sequenced sample: PBMCs. The CDR3 reads CASSPGRLRGYGYTF. The nucleotide sequence reads TGTGCCAGCAGTCCGGGACGGCTCAGGGGCTATGGCTACACCTTC.